This TCR beta chain is from a study of CD8 T cells in ankylosing spondylitis. Study observations and caveats: In ankylosing spondylitis patients, matched synovial fluid reportedly showed significant enrichment of disease-linked clones. Seemingly distinctive of ankylosing spondylitis blood was a TCR beta motif formed by eight highly homologous variants.

The CDR3 covers 16 residues. Germline trimming cut 5 bases from V and 4 bases from J; bases unmatched to any gene: 7. CDR1 DFQATT and CDR2 SNEGSKA come from the germline V gene (reference sequence). With molecular barcodes, quantitative 5'-RACE was used to make the TCR beta libraries. Using its own MiXCR run on the 5' RACE reads, TCRdb lists one record per CDR3 protein. The sample contains 350,000 or so distinct CDR3 sequences, 14% to 15% of which appear only once. Note on this clonotype: Its antigen is undetermined.

Sequencing was done on a sample of blood, either unsorted or a sorted T cell fraction (not recorded which). V and J are TRBV20-1 and TRBJ2-1; 14 positions agree with TRBD2. This receptor was obtained from a male donor with ankylosing spondylitis or in good health (not recorded which). This CDR3 is CSAVPGLAGAYNEQFF. The CDR3 DNA sequence: TGCAGTGCTGTCCCGGGACTAGCGGGGGCTTACAATGAGCAGTTCTTC.